This entry lists 27 T cell receptor beta chains sequenced from one sample in a study of cytomegalovirus exposure and HLA in healthy donors. The study ran its PCR with 60 Vbeta and 13 Jbeta primers. TCRdb keeps only in-frame clones here, not all; method: immunoSEQ multiplex PCR. The data contain some 77,000 clones, roughly three quarters of them seen just once; the ten biggest clones take up over 20%. The sample taken for sequencing was PBMCs. These receptors were collected from a woman aged 50 to 65 in good health and CMV-seropositive.

The V and J genes are TRBV5-5 and TRBJ1-2; 7 bases are shared with TRBD1. The V and J ends lost 4 bases and 7 bases, in that order; junction bases with no gene match: 7. Germline CDR1 is SGHKS and CDR2 is YYEKEE (reference sequence). CDR3 length: 13 residues. The CDR3 sequence is CASSPLTGVGYTF. The DNA of the CDR3 is TGTGCCAGCAGCCCACTCACAGGGGTTGGCTACACCTTC.

The rearrangement joins TRBV5-1 to TRBJ1-4, with a tentative D call TRBD1 (5 bases). The CDR3 runs to 15 residues. V was trimmed by 3 bases and J by 2 bases, leaving 11 bases between them. The germline V gene has CDR1 SGHRS and CDR2 YFSETQ. The DNA of the CDR3 is TGCGCCAGCAGCTCTTCAGGGTTGACTAATGAAAAACTGTTTTTT. It translates to CASSSSGLTNEKLFF.

This clone was seen more than once but under ten times. The CDR3 protein is CASSIEASGGQETQYF. The CDR3 coding sequence is TGTGCCAGTAGTATAGAAGCTAGCGGGGGACAAGAGACCCAGTACTTC. This sequence joins TRBV19 and TRBJ2-5; 10 bases line up with TRBD2. Germline V gene sequence: CDR1 LNHDA, CDR2 SQIVND (reference sequence). The CDR3 has 16 amino acids. Trimming took 0 bases from V and 2 from J; bases not matched to a gene: 3.

This clone was found once. This chain links TRBV7-8 with TRBJ2-5, with D possibly TRBD2 on 6 matching bases. Per germline, CDR1 SGHVS and CDR2 FQNEAQ. The CDR3 extends over 16 amino acids. V was cut by 5 bases and J by 4 bases, with 20 bases left in between. The CDR3, as DNA: TGTGCCAGCAGCCTCTCGACGTGGGACTTTCGAGAGACCCAGTACTTC. As protein: CASSLSTWDFRETQYF.

The chain links TRBV5-5 to TRBJ1-1; TRBD1 agrees at 7 bases. Germline V gene sequence: CDR1 SGHKS, CDR2 YYEKEE (reference sequence). The CDR3 loop spans 15 amino acids. V trimming: 3 bases; J trimming: 1 base; junction bases outside the gene matches: 6. The CDR3 region is CASSWETGRNTEAFF. The CDR3 DNA is TGTGCCAGCAGCTGGGAGACAGGGAGGAACACTGAAGCTTTCTTT.

This chain joins TRBV14 and TRBJ2-3, with a possible D match to TRBD2 (6 bases). The V gene's germline CDR1 is SGHDN and CDR2 FVKESK. This CDR3 is 14 amino acids long. V gave up 4 bases and J gave up 6 bases, with 14 bases separating them. The CDR3, as DNA: TGTGCCAGCAGCCCGGTTCGGGGGTCGGATACGCAGTATTTT. It encodes CASSPVRGSDTQYF. Complete variable domain (other parts from reference TRBV14 and TRBJ2-3): EAGVTQFPSHSVIEKGQTVTLRCDPISGHDNLYWYRRVMGKEIKFLLHFVKESKQDESGMPNNRFLAERTGGTYSTLKVQPAELEDSGVYFCASSPVRGSDTQYFGPGTRLTVL.

As regards this clone: One junction end does not reproduce the germline sequence, and a read error may be involved. Other DNA sequences in this sample translate to the same CDR3. The genes are TRBV7-8 and TRBJ1-2, with 7 bases that match TRBD1. Germline V gene sequence: CDR1 SGHVS, CDR2 FQNEAQ. The CDR3 extends over 13 amino acids. CDR3 bases: TGTGCCAGCAGTGACAGGGTGGGGTATGGTTACACCTTC. Amino acid sequence: CASSDRVGYGYTF.

The chain links TRBV6-6 to TRBJ1-2; possible D gene TRBD1, 6 bases. The CDR3 totals 15 residues. The germline V gene encodes CDR1 MNHNY and CDR2 SVGAGI (reference sequence). Trimming cost V 0 bases and J 8 bases, with 16 bases left between them. This CDR3 is CASSYSVGALGGYTF. The CDR3 bases are TGTGCCAGCAGTTACTCGGTGGGGGCCCTCGGGGGCTACACCTTC.

The chain employs TRBV30 and TRBJ2-2; TRBD2 matches 7 bases. Unmatched junction bases numbered 11, after V lost 8 bases and J lost 2 bases. The CDR3 has 15 amino acids. CDR1 is GTSNPN and CDR2 is SVGIG in the germline V gene (reference sequence). The CDR3 DNA reads TGTGCCCGAGGAGGAGCTAGCGGTAACACCGGGGAGCTGTTTTTT. Protein: CARGGASGNTGELFF.

This clone occurred a few times. The same CDR3 also results from other DNA sequences found in this sample. CDR3 sequence (DNA): TGTGCCAGCAGCCCGTACGGGGGAGGAAGCAATGAGCAGTTCTTC. This encodes CASSPYGGGSNEQFF. This chain uses TRBV7-9 with TRBJ2-1; possibly TRBD2 for D (6 bases). This CDR3 has 15 residues. CDR1 is SEHNR and CDR2 is FQNEAQ in the germline V gene (reference sequence). Trimming removed 5 bases from V and 6 bases from J, with 17 bases in between.

This clone occurred a few times. The chain combines TRBV5-1 with TRBJ2-7; no clear D. This CDR3 is built from 14 residues. V was pared by 0 bases and J by 0 bases, with 7 bases between. Germline V gene data show CDR1 as SGHRS and CDR2 as YFSETQ. The CDR3 DNA reads as TGCGCCAGCAGCTTGGATCCGAGCTCCTACGAGCAGTACTTC. Its translation: CASSLDPSSYEQYF.

The count of this clone is one. Additional DNA sequences in this sample encode the identical CDR3. V and J are TRBV19 and TRBJ1-5; D is uncertain. Germline loops: CDR1 LNHDA, CDR2 SQIVND (reference sequence). Trimming left V 3 bases short and J 2 bases short, with 8 bases between. CDR3 length: 14 amino acids. CDR3 loop: CASSIRQGNQPQHF. The CDR3, as DNA: TGTGCCAGTAGTATTAGGCAGGGCAATCAGCCCCAGCATTTT.

V usage is TRBV7-6 and J usage is TRBJ1-1; 9 bases line up with TRBD1. The germline gives CDR1 SGHVS, CDR2 FNYEAQ. The CDR3 consists of 13 residues. Unmatched junction bases numbered 8, after V lost 5 bases and J lost 10 bases. The CDR3 sequence: CASSQDRGSAAFF. The CDR3 DNA reads TGTGCCAGCAGCCAGGACAGGGGTTCTGCAGCTTTCTTT. The variable domain in full, with the rest retrieved from reference TRBV7-6 and TRBJ1-1, is GAGVSQSPRYKVTKRGQDVALRCDPISGHVSLYWYRQALGQGPEFLTYFNYEAQQDKSGLPNDRFSAERPEGSISTLTIQRTEQRDSAMYRCASSQDRGSAAFFGQGTRLTVV.

The DNA of the CDR3 is TGTGCCAGCAGCGCCACAGGCTACGAGCAGTACTTC. This gives the protein CASSATGYEQYF. The chain joins TRBV7-9 to TRBJ2-7; a weak D match, TRBD1 (5 bases). This CDR3 region has 12 residues. Trimming left V 5 bases short and J 3 bases short, with 8 bases between. CDR1 and CDR2 from the germline V gene are SEHNR and FQNEAQ (reference sequence).

The V and J genes are TRBV9 and TRBJ2-5, with 7 bases aligning to TRBD1. Trimming took 1 base from V and 1 from J; bases not matched to a gene: 7. The CDR3 consists of 16 residues. Germline V gene lookup returns CDR1 SGDLS and CDR2 YYNGEE. The CDR3 sequence: CASSVTPRGTQETQYF. For the CDR3, the DNA is TGTGCCAGCAGCGTAACCCCCAGGGGGACCCAAGAGACCCAGTACTTC.

To note about this clone: The junction shows a germline mismatch at one end, possibly a read error. The rearrangement joins TRBV7-7 to TRBJ2-5; TRBD2 is a possible D gene (6 bases). The CDR3 length is 13 residues. From germline, CDR1 is SSHAT and CDR2 FNYEAQ (reference sequence). The CDR3 DNA follows: TGTGCTAGCAGCCCCTCGGGAGCGGAGACCCAGTACTTC. Translation gives CASSPSGAETQYF.

V usage is TRBV7-9 and J usage is TRBJ1-2; tentative D call: TRBD1 (6 bases). V was trimmed by 5 bases and J by 2 bases, leaving 9 bases between them. The CDR3 totals 13 residues. Germline CDR1 and CDR2: SEHNR and FQNEAQ (reference sequence). CDR3 protein: CASSPQGNYGYTF. CDR3 bases: TGTGCCAGCAGCCCTCAGGGGAACTATGGCTACACCTTC.

The chain combines TRBV7-9 with TRBJ2-3, with 7 positions matching TRBD2. Germline V gene data show CDR1 as SEHNR and CDR2 as FQNEAQ (reference sequence). The CDR3 has 16 residues. The V and J ends lost 7 bases and 0 bases, in that order; junction bases with no gene match: 10. Here the CDR3 reads CASTPGASGSTDTQYF. In nucleotides, the CDR3 is TGTGCCAGCACACCCGGCGCTAGCGGTAGCACAGATACGCAGTATTTT.

This clone has just a few counts. The chain recombines TRBV5-6 with TRBJ1-3, with D possibly TRBD1 on 5 matching bases. The CDR3 length is 15 residues. V was clipped by 4 bases and J by 4 bases, with 15 bases between them. The germline CDR1 and CDR2 sequences are SGHDT and YYEEEE. The CDR3 DNA sequence: TGTGCCAGCAGCCCCCCAACTGGGGCAGGAAACACCATATATTTT. This gives the protein CASSPPTGAGNTIYF.

This chain uses TRBV5-5 with TRBJ1-5; no firm D call. The V and J ends lost 2 bases and 0 bases respectively, with 12 bases between them. This CDR3 spans 16 amino acids. The germline V gene has CDR1 SGHKS and CDR2 YYEKEE (reference sequence). CDR3 loop: CASSLDPLYSNQPQHF. DNA for the CDR3: TGTGCCAGCAGCTTAGATCCCCTCTATAGCAATCAGCCCCAGCATTTT.

Written as DNA, the CDR3 is TGTGCCAGCAGCTTAGGGAAACAGGGCTTGAACACTGAAGCTTTCTTT. It yields the protein CASSLGKQGLNTEAFF. This chain links TRBV7-8 with TRBJ1-1; possibly TRBD1 for D (6 bases). Germline values: CDR1 SGHVS, CDR2 FQNEAQ. Between the trimmed V and J ends, which lost 1 base and 0 bases, there was a span of 12 bases. This CDR3 spans 16 amino acids.

The chain links TRBV10-1 to TRBJ2-3; 7 bases fit TRBD1. V gave up 4 bases and J gave up 2 bases; unmatched junction bases: 12. The CDR3 length is 17 residues. From germline, CDR1 is WNHNN and CDR2 SYGVQD (reference sequence). The CDR3 region has the DNA TGCGCCAGCAGTGGGATCCGGGACAGTCGTCCCACAGATACGCAGTATTTT. Amino acids: CASSGIRDSRPTDTQYF.

Turning to this clone: This is likely a read error, given that the CDR3 carries no conserved phenylalanine or tryptophan at its end. The chain links TRBV10-2 to TRBJ1-6, with D hard to call. The CDR3 runs to 13 residues. V was clipped by 4 bases and J by 14 bases, with 15 bases between them. Germline-derived CDR1 and CDR2 are WSHSY and SAAADI. The CDR3, as DNA: TGCGCCAGCAGTGGTGACCAAACGCGGGCCCTCCACCTT. The encoded protein is CASSGDQTRALHL.

Points on this clone: Other DNA sequences in this specimen translate into the identical CDR3. CDR3 loop: CASSDRAYGYTF. DNA for the CDR3: TGTGCCAGCAGCGACAGGGCCTACGGCTACACCTTC. The chain combines TRBV28 with TRBJ1-2, with 7 bases matching TRBD1. CDR1 is MDHEN and CDR2 is SYDVKM in the germline V gene. The CDR3 sequence is 12 residues long. V lost 6 bases and J lost 8; bases outside the gene matches: 6.

This clone was recorded once. The V call is TRBV5-6, the J call TRBJ2-5; D perhaps matches TRBD2 (8 bases). Trimming shortened V by 2 bases and J by 5 bases, and 25 bases separated the two germline ends. This CDR3 has 18 residues. Germline V gene data show CDR1 as SGHDT and CDR2 as YYEEEE. CDR3 protein: CASSLQGSSGRQFETQYF. DNA of the CDR3: TGTGCCAGCAGCTTACAGGGGTCGAGCGGGAGACAATTCGAGACCCAGTACTTC.

This chain uses TRBV9 with TRBJ1-2, with D unclear. The CDR3 spans 15 residues. Trimming took off 3 bases at V and 5 bases at J, with 17 bases between the two ends. Germline CDR1 and CDR2: SGDLS and YYNGEE. CDR3 amino acids: CASSAGGSRLYGYTF. The CDR3 DNA sequence: TGTGCCAGCAGCGCGGGAGGCTCCAGACTTTATGGCTACACCTTC.

The genes are TRBV29-1 and TRBJ1-1; 8 nucleotides align to TRBD1. J was trimmed by 3 bases and V by 7 bases; bases with no gene match: 10. CDR1 and CDR2 from the germline V gene are SQVTM and ANQGSEA. This CDR3 has 14 residues. The CDR3 DNA is TGCAGCGCGTACGCAGGGGGCGCAGACACTGAAGCTTTCTTT. As protein: CSAYAGGADTEAFF.